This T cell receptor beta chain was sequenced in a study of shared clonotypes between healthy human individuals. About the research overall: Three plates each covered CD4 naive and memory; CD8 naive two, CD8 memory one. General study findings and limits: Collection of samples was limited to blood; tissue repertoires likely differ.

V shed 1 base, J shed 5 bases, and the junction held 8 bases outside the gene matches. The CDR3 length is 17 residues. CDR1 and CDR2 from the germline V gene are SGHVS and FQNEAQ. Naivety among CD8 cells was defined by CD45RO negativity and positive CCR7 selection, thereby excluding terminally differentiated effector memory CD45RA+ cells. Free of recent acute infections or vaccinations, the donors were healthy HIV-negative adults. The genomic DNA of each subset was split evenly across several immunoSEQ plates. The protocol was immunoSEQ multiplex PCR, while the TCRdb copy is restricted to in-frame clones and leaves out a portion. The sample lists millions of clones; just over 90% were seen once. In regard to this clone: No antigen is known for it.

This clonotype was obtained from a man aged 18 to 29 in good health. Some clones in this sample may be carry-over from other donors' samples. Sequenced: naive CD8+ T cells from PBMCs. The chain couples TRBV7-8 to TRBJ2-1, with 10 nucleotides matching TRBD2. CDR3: CASSLDLAGVPHNEQFF. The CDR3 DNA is TGTGCCAGCAGCTTAGACCTAGCGGGAGTCCCCCACAATGAGCAGTTCTTC.